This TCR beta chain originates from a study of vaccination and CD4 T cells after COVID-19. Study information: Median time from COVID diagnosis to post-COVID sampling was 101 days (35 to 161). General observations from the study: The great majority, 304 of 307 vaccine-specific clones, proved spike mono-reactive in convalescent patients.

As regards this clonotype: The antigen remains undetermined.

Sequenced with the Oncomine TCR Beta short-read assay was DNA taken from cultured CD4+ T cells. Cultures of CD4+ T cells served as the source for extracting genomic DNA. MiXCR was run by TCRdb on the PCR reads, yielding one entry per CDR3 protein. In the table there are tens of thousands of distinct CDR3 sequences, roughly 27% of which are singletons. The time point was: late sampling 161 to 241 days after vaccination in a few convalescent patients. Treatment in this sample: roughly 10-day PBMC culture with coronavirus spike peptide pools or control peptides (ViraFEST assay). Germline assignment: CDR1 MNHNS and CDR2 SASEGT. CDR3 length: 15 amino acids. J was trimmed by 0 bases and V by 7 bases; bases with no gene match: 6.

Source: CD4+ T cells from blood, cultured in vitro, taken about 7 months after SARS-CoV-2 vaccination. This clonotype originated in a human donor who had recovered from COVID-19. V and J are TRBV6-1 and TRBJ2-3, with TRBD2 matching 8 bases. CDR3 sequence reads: CASNWVAGSTDTQYF. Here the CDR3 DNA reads TGTGCCAGCAATTGGGTAGCGGGGAGCACAGATACGCAGTATTTT.